One sample yielded the 8 T cell receptor beta chains listed below, sequenced in a study of T cell responses to AZD1222 COVID-19 vaccine. Only in-frame clones appear in the TCRdb table, and some are missing; sequencing was by immunoSEQ multiplex PCR. The table has some 120,000 clones, around 85% seen once. Sequencing used peripheral blood, obtained on day 0 of AZD1222 vaccination. These receptors all stem from an adult in good health.

The chain combines TRBV5-1 with TRBJ1-1; a weak D match, TRBD1 (5 bases). The CDR3 runs 13 residues. Germline loops: CDR1 SGHRS, CDR2 YFSETQ. V lost 0 bases and J lost 5, with 8 bases in between. CDR3 loop: CASSLEKGTEAFF. Here the CDR3 DNA reads TGCGCCAGCAGCTTGGAGAAGGGGACTGAAGCTTTCTTT.

The chain recombines TRBV6-5 with TRBJ1-6; TRBD1 agrees at 10 bases. Trimming at V came to 6 bases and at J to 9 bases, leaving 5 bases not matched to a gene. The germline gives CDR1 MNHEY, CDR2 SVGAGI. The length of the CDR3 is 14 residues. The CDR3 DNA follows: TGTGCCAGCAGCCCGGGACAGGGGAGTTCACCCCTCCACTTT. Its translation: CASSPGQGSSPLHF.

V and J are TRBV24-1 and TRBJ1-1; no clear D gene. The CDR3 is 16 amino acids. Trimming left V 3 bases short and J 6 bases short, with 19 bases between. Germline values: CDR1 KGHDR, CDR2 SFDVKD. Written as DNA, the CDR3 is TGTGCCACCAGTGATCCCTGGACCGAGGGAGCGGCTGAAGCTTTCTTT. This codes for CATSDPWTEGAAEAFF.

V is TRBV6-5 and J is TRBJ2-7; 11 nucleotides agree with TRBD2. The V gene end was trimmed by 6 bases and the J gene end by 1 base; junction bases not matched to a gene: 5. The CDR3 extends over 15 amino acids. Per the germline V gene, CDR1 is MNHEY and CDR2 is SVGAGI. The DNA of the CDR3 is TGTGCCAGCAGAGCCCTAGCGGGAGGTTCCTACGAGCAGTACTTC. Residues: CASRALAGGSYEQYF.

This chain links TRBV29-1 with TRBJ2-3; TRBD2 is a possible D gene (6 bases). V was clipped by 4 bases and J by 2 bases, with 7 bases between them. The germline V gene encodes CDR1 SQVTM and CDR2 ANQGSEA. The CDR3 is 12 residues long. CDR3 coding DNA: TGCAGCGTTGCGGGGGTCACAGATACGCAGTATTTT. Its translation: CSVAGVTDTQYF.

V usage is TRBV24-1 and J usage is TRBJ2-3; D remains unclear. Germline loops: CDR1 KGHDR, CDR2 SFDVKD. The V gene lost 2 bases and the J gene lost 1 base, with 9 bases spanning the gap. The CDR3 runs 15 residues. The CDR3 DNA is TGTGCCACCAGTGATTCAACAAGACGCACAGATACGCAGTATTTT. Amino acids: CATSDSTRRTDTQYF.

V and J are TRBV6-1 and TRBJ1-1; unclear D gene. V shed 0 bases and J shed 11 bases, with 10 bases lying between them. The CDR3 consists of 12 residues. The germline CDR1 and CDR2 sequences are MNHNS and SASEGT. The DNA of the CDR3 is TGTGCCAGCAGTGAAGCGCTGGGGAGGGCTTTCTTT. The encoded protein is CASSEALGRAFF.

The V call is TRBV11-1, the J call TRBJ2-7; 12 bases match TRBD2. The CDR3 totals 15 residues. Germline-derived CDR1 and CDR2 are SGHAT and FQDESV (reference sequence). With 5 bases clipped from V and 4 bases from J, the junction kept 6 bases outside the gene matches. The CDR3 nucleotides are TGTGCCAGCAGCCCAAGACTAGCGGGGGCATACGAGCAGTACTTC. This encodes CASSPRLAGAYEQYF.